One sample yielded the 3 T cell receptor beta chains listed below, sequenced in a study of naive and memory T cell subsets. Broader study findings: A few larger clonotypes appeared in naive repertoires, especially CD8, possibly memory cells re-expressing CD45RA.

The beta constant-region primer was an equimolar mix of two oligonucleotides covering TRBC1 and TRBC2. Nested alpha and beta constant-region primers with the SP2 primer drove four PCR rounds on ligated cDNA. Each CDR3 protein is one row after TCRdb ran MiXCR on the UMI-ligation and nested PCR reads. The profile shows tens of thousands of distinct CDR3 sequences, about 10% of them singletons. These receptors' targets are unknown. Specimen: naive CD4+ T cells from blood. Every receptor here comes from a human donor in good health.

This clonotype was detected many times. The chain recombines TRBV29-1 with TRBJ1-3; D remains ambiguous. Germline V gene data show CDR1 as SQVTM and CDR2 as ANQGSEA. Trimming stripped 3 bases from V and 4 bases from J, with 13 bases between. This CDR3 has 14 residues. Written as DNA, the CDR3 is TGCAGCGTTGATCTAGGGAGTTCGGGAAACACCATATATTTT. Translating it yields CSVDLGSSGNTIYF.

The J gene is TRBJ2-2, the V gene TRBV7-8; 14 bases match TRBD2. The V segment lost 5 bases and the J segment 0 bases; nucleotides outside the gene matches: 8. The germline V gene has CDR1 SGHVS and CDR2 FQNEAQ. The CDR3 consists of 19 residues. CDR3 sequence (DNA): TGTGCCAGCAGCACTAGGGGGACTAGCGGGAGAGCGAACACCGGGGAGCTGTTTTTT. Translated: CASSTRGTSGRANTGELFF.

The chain carries TRBV12-3 or TRBV12-4 and TRBJ2-1, with D tentatively TRBD1 (7 bases). V was clipped by 6 bases and J by 0 bases, with 12 bases between them. The CDR3 totals 15 residues. The CDR3 DNA sequence: TGTGCCAGCAGCCCCAGGGGGGACTCCTACAATGAGCAGTTCTTC. Amino acids: CASSPRGDSYNEQFF.